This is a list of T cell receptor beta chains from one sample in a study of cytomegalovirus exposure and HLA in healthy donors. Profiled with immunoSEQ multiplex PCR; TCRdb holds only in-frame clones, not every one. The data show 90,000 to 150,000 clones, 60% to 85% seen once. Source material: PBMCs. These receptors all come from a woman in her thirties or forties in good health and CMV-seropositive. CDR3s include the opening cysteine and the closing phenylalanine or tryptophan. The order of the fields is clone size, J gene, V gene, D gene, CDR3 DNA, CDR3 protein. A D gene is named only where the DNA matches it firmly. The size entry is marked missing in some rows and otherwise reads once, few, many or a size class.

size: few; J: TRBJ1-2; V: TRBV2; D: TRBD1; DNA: TGTGCCAGCGTGGGGGACAGGGGCGCCTCTTATGGCTACACCTTC; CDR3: CASVGDRGASYGYTF
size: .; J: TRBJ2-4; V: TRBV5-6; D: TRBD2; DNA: TGTGCCAGCAGCTCGGACCCGGGGGGAGTTCAGTACTTC; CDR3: CASSSDPGGVQYF
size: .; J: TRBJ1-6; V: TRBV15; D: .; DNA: TGTGCCACCAGCAGAGATCGAGGCAGGGACTCCTATAATTCACCCCTCCACTTT; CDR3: CATSRDRGRDSYNSPLHF
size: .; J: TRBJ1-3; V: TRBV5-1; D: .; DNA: TGCGCCAGCAGCTTGGCTGGGCAGTTGTTGGACACCATATATTTT; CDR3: CASSLAGQLLDTIYF
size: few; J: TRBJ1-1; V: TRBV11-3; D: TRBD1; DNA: TGTGCCAGCAGCCGTCCGAGCAGGGGGGAAGCTTTCTTT; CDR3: CASSRPSRGEAFF
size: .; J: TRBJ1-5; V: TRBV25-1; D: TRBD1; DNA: TGTGCCAGCAGTGAGTCCGGGACAGGGAGTCAGCCCCAGCATTTT; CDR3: CASSESGTGSQPQHF
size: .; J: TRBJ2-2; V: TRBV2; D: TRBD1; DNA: TGTGCCAGCAGTTTAATGACAGGGGCCACCGGGGAGCTGTTTTTT; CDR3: CASSLMTGATGELFF
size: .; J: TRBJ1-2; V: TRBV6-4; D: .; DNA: TGTGCCAGCAGTGACGCCGGGACTTACTGCTATGGCTACACCTTC; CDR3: CASSDAGTYCYGYTF
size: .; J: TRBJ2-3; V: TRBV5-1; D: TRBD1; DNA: TGCGCCAGCAGCCCAGGACAGGTGGCAGATACGCAGTATTTT; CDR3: CASSPGQVADTQYF
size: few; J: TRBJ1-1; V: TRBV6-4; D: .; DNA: TGTGCCAGCAGTGAACGCCGAGGTGCGGCAGCTTTCTTT; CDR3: CASSERRGAAAFF
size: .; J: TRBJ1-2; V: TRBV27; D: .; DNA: TGTGCCAGCAGTTCCCCAAACTATGGCTACACCTTC; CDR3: CASSSPNYGYTF
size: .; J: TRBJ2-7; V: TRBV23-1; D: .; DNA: TGCGCCAGCTCCCACAGACACCACTACGAGCAGTACTTC; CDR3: CASSHRHHYEQYF
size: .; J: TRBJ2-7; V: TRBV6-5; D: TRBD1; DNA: TGTGCCAGCAGTTCACTGGGACAGGGAAATCCCTACGAGCAGTACTTC; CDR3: CASSSLGQGNPYEQYF
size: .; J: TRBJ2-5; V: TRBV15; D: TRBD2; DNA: TGTGCCACCAGCAGAGTGGGACTAGCCGCGCAAGAGACCCAGTACTTC; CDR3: CATSRVGLAAQETQYF
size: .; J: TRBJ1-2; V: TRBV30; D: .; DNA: TGTGCCTGGAGTGTGGGGCCAGGCGGCTACACCTTC; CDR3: CAWSVGPGGYTF
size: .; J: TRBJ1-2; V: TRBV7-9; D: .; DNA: TGTGCCAGCAGCTTAGACGGTCCCTATGGCTACACCTTC; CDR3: CASSLDGPYGYTF
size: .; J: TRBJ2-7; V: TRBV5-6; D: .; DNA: TGTGCCAGCTTATCCGCCGGGATTACCTACGAGCAGTACTTC; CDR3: CASLSAGITYEQYF
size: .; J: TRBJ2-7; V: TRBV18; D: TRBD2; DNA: TGTGCCAGCTCCCAAGGACTAGCGGGGGATATCTACGAGCAGTACTTC; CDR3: CASSQGLAGDIYEQYF
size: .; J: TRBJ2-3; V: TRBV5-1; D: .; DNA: TGCGCCAGCAGCTTGGAACTAGTGACAGATACGCAGTATTTT; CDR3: CASSLELVTDTQYF
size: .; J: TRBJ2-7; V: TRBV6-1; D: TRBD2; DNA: TGTGCCAGCAGTGAATTCAGCGGGGGCAACGAGCAGTACTTC; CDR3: CASSEFSGGNEQYF
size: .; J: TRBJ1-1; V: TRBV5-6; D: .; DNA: TGTGCCAGCAGCTTGGATTGGGGGGGGAACACTGAAGCTTTCTTT; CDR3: CASSLDWGGNTEAFF
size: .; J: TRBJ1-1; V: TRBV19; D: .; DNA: TGTGCCAGTAGTCTTACGCGGGGGTCAGGTAACACTGAAGCTTTCTTT; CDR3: CASSLTRGSGNTEAFF